The text below deals with one T cell receptor (beta chain). Per the original methods: Amplified reference gene primers provided the basis for estimating nucleated cell counts. Libraries were prepared by immunoSEQ multiplex PCR; TCRdb keeps only in-frame clonotypes and omits some of them. V, J and clone size derive from that table, while D and trimming were established from the DNA sequence. The sample records around 270,000 clones, 70% to 85% being singletons. This entry is derived from a study of blood T cell repertoires in COVID-19. This CDR3 is built from 16 residues. The germline V gene has CDR1 SGHRS and CDR2 YFSETQ. The J segment lost 2 bases and the V segment lost 2 bases, leaving 8 bases of the junction unmatched. The Seattle patients, enrolled during active infection, were followed longitudinally.

The material sequenced was peripheral blood. The receptor's source is a human donor with COVID-19, enrolled during active disease. The donor label of this sample is uncertain. The chain links TRBV5-1 to TRBJ2-7, with TRBD1 matching over 9 bases. This chain's CDR3 is CASSFSGTGLTYEQYF. The CDR3 coding sequence is TGCGCCAGCAGCTTCTCCGGGACAGGGCTCACCTACGAGCAGTACTTC. Using reference TRBV5-1 and TRBJ2-7 for the parts outside the CDR3, the full variable domain is KAGVTQTPRYLIKTRGQQVTLSCSPISGHRSVSWYQQTPGQGLQFLFEYFSETQRNKGNFPGRFSGRQFSNSRSEMNVSTLELGDSALYLCASSFSGTGLTYEQYFGPGTRLTVT.